The T cell receptor beta chain under discussion was sequenced for a study of shared clonotypes between healthy human individuals. Study details: Contributing individuals were a couple of females and a few males aged 18 to 49. Three plates each covered CD4 naive and memory; CD8 naive two, CD8 memory one. Broader study findings: Clonotypes shared by all four sorted-subset donors had higher generation probabilities than non-shared clonotypes. Among the subsets, naive ones generally showed larger estimated richness than memory ones.

Cells designated naive CD8 were CD45RO-negative and were positively selected for CCR7, with terminally differentiated effector memory CD45RA+ cells excluded. With respect to this clone: Its antigen remains unidentified.

V trimming: 2 bases; J trimming: 10 bases; junction bases outside the gene matches: 8. There are 14 residues in the CDR3. CDR1 and CDR2 (germline): GTSNPN, SVGIG (reference sequence). The protocol was immunoSEQ multiplex PCR, while the TCRdb copy is restricted to in-frame clones and leaves out a portion. Of about 2.1 million clones listed, just over 90% were seen once; the top ten hold over 1.5%. The sequence was collected from a man aged 18 to 30 in good health. Some clones in this sample may be carry-over from other donors' samples. Material: naive CD8+ T cells from PBMCs. This chain joins TRBV30 and TRBJ2-1; 10 nucleotides agree with TRBD2. The CDR3 DNA reads TGTGCCTGGAGTACGGGACTAGCGACGGGGGAGCAGTTCTTC. This translates into CAWSTGLATGEQFF.